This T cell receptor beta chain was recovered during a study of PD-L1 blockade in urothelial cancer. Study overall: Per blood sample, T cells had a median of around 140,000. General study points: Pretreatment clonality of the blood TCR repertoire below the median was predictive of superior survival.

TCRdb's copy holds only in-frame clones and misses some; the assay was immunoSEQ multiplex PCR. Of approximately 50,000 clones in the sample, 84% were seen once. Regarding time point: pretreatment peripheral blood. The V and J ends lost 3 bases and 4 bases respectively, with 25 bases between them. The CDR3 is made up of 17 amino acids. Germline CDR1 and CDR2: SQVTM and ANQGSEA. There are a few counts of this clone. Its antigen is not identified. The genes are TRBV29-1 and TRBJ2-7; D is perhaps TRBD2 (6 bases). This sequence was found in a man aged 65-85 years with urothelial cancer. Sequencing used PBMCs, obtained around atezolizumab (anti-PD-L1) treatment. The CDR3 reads CSVETGVGPRGAYEQYF. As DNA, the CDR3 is TGCAGCGTTGAGACGGGGGTGGGCCCCCGAGGTGCGTACGAGCAGTACTTC.